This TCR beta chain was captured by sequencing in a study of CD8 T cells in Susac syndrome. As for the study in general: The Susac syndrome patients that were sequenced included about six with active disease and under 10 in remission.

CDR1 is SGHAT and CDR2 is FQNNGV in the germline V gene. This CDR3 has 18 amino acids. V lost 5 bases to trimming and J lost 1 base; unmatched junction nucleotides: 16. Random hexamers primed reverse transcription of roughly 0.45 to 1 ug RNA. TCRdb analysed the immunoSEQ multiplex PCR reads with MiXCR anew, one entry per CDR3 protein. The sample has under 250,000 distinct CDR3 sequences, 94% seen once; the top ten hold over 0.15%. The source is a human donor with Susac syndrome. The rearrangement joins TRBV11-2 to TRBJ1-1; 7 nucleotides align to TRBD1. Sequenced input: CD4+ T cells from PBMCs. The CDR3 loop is CASSPFLSGGGRNTEAFF. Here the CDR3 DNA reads TGTGCCAGCAGCCCCTTTCTGTCGGGAGGGGGCCGGAACACTGAAGCTTTCTTT. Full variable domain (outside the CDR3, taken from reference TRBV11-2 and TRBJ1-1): EAGVAQSPRYKIIEKRQSVAFWCNPISGHATLYWYQQILGQGPKLLIQFQNNGVVDDSQLPKDRFSAERLKGVDSTLKIQPAKLEDSAVYLCASSPFLSGGGRNTEAFFGQGTRLTVV.